This T cell receptor beta chain was identified in a study of OX40 agonist ivuxolimab in advanced cancers. The overall study: With a range of 23 to 79, age averaged about 58 years, and around 80% were male.

TCRdb keeps only in-frame clones here, not all; method: immunoSEQ multiplex PCR. This table has more than 45,000 clones, around 84% appearing once. This clone was detected a few times. The TCR comes from an adult with an advanced solid tumor such as melanoma, head and neck, liver or kidney cancer. The sequences come from CD4+ or CD8+ T cells sorted from blood, collected in a trial of the OX40 agonist ivuxolimab.

DNA of the CDR3: TGTGCCAGCAGCCCAATGACTAGCGGTTCCTACAATGAGCAGTTCTTC. Translating gives CASSPMTSGSYNEQFF. The rearrangement joins TRBV7-9 to TRBJ2-1; 9 bases line up with TRBD2. Germline loops: CDR1 SEHNR, CDR2 FQNEAQ (reference sequence). The CDR3 extends over 16 amino acids. J lost 1 base, V lost 5 bases, and 6 bases had no gene match.